This TCR beta chain was captured in a study of blood T cell repertoires in COVID-19. Methods used by the authors: Estimation of nucleated cell counts was performed using reference gene primer amplification. The method was immunoSEQ multiplex PCR; TCRdb's version includes in-frame clones alone and lacks a portion of them. That table is the source of V, J and clone size, and D and trimming were worked out from the DNA. The top ten hold around a quarter of the sample, which has more than 85,000 clones, approximately 72% seen once. Material: peripheral blood. This receptor was identified in a man between 65 and 85 years old with acute or convalescent COVID-19.

Here the CDR3 DNA reads TGCGCCAGCAGCCAAGATCGGGGCAGGGGCCGCGGAAACACCATATATTTT. Its translation is CASSQDRGRGRGNTIYF. V gene TRBV4-1 combines with J gene TRBJ1-3; perhaps TRBD1 as D (6 bases). CDR1 MGHRA and CDR2 YSYEKL come from the germline V gene. V lost 0 bases to trimming and J lost 4 bases, with 16 bases between them. The CDR3 has 17 residues.